The T cell receptor beta chain under discussion was sequenced for a study of regulatory T cells in long-lasting Graves disease (dated by TCRdb to about 2021). In terms of the full investigation: Persistent Graves' disease was defined as persistently positive TSH receptor autoantibodies together with antithyroid drug treatment for over 5 years. Peripheral blood TCR sequencing and RNA sequencing compared persistent Graves' disease patients with newly diagnosed Graves' disease patients. The study took place in China and was registered as a clinical trial. A total of around 35 samples underwent TCR sequencing: some 13 from persistent and roughly 20 from newly diagnosed Graves' disease patients. On average, persistent Graves' disease patients in the clinical cohort had been on antithyroid drugs for approximately ten years.

Libraries were prepared through multiplex PCR. The instrument was an Illumina HiSeq 4000. iRepertoire HTBI primers and Arm-PCR amplification of CDR3 regions were used to construct TCR beta libraries. Gel purification was performed on PCR products prior to sequencing. As for the authors' bioinformatics: Across samples, approximately 68 TRBV and roughly 15 TRBJ segments were identified and used for gene usage analysis of CDR3 amino acid clonotypes. Filtered high-quality paired reads were merged into contigs using COPE and FqMerger. BLAST was used to align contigs to the IMGT TRBV, TRBD and TRBJ reference genes, and CDR3 was defined following IMGT. Clonotypes above 0.1% frequency were classified as highly expanded clones. Repertoire diversity was measured by Shannon entropy, and V-J evenness by the Gini coefficient. Public clonotypes were defined as clonotypes shared by more than one individual. The public reads were reanalyzed by TCRdb: fastp trimming at Q25, MiXCR alignment, in-frame beta chains only. Rows are unified per CDR3 protein, each entry keeping the most common DNA and genes. The V and J calls here are based on TCRdb, not the publication. This sample gives more than 650,000 distinct CDR3 sequences in total; approximately 29% of them show up just once. The top ten clonotypes cover under 55% of the sample.

Explained via the paper, the time point label denotes: persistent/refractory GD, antithyroid drugs over 5 years with positive TRAb. RNA was extracted from PBMCs in TRIzol for both TCR sequencing and RNA sequencing. Graves' disease was diagnosed according to American Thyroid Association guidelines. Patients for the study were recruited at an endocrinology department in Xi'an, China. Each patient gave approximately 10 milliliters of peripheral blood, collected in an EDTA anticoagulant tube. PBMCs were isolated by Ficoll Paque Plus density gradient separation without further T cell sorting. RNA quality was checked with an Agilent 2100 Bioanalyzer and agarose gel, and concentration with a NanoDrop 2000. Remarks on this clonotype: Its antigen remains undetermined. One end of the junction varies from germline; a read error may be responsible.

Overall results and qualifications from the work: Persistent patients shared more public clonotypes among themselves (2,741) than newly diagnosed patients did (over 950). The authors noted that the small sample size was a limitation that may lower accuracy. Preferential use of TRBV28, TRBJ1-2 and TRBJ2-5 was observed in persistent disease, whereas TRBV20-1 and TRBJ2-1 were favored in newly diagnosed disease. Sequencing and analysis were limited to the TCR beta chain. Only peripheral blood was studied, because thyroid tissue, the primary lesion, was inaccessible. Compared with newly diagnosed patients, patients with persistent Graves' disease had lower TCR Shannon entropy and fewer highly expanded clones, which suggests clonal expansion.

CDR1 MNHEY and CDR2 SMNVEV are derived from the germline V gene (reference sequence). Reading from cysteine to phenylalanine, the CDR3 counts 16 amino acids. The entry retains the CDR3 DNA only, 48 bases that are in frame from base 1. The chain is encoded by TRBV27 joined to TRBJ1-5; TRBD1 matches 8 bases in the middle. The receptor was isolated from a female donor with Graves disease. Sequences were derived from peripheral blood mononuclear cells (PBMCs), sampled when the disease was refractory, from a patient treated with antithyroid drugs. The DNA sequence reads TGTGCCAGCAGTCCTCTGGGACAGGCCCTTCATCAGCCTCAGCATTTT. Its protein product is CASSPLGQALHQPQHF.